These 10 T cell receptor beta chains share one sample of origin, sequenced in a study of Graves' ophthalmopathy and Graves' hyperthyroidism. Amplified TCR beta CDR3 regions were obtained using RNA transcripts as template. Second-round multiplex PCR came after a first-round RT-PCR that employed HTBI primers. MiXCR, run by TCRdb on the multiplex PCR reads, gives a single entry per CDR3 protein. Seen here are roughly 500,000 distinct CDR3 sequences, about an eighth observed once, and the top ten hold about 10%. The sample comprised blood. Receptors originate from a woman aged 30 to 39 with Graves' ophthalmopathy.

The chain joins TRBV7-9 to TRBJ2-2, with 8 bases fitting TRBD1. Germline CDR1 and CDR2: SEHNR and FQNEAQ (reference sequence). V lost 6 bases and J lost 1; bases outside the gene matches: 4. The CDR3 totals 15 residues. CDR3 sequence reads: CASRAGTGNTGELFF. The CDR3 DNA sequence: TGTGCCAGCAGAGCCGGGACAGGGAACACCGGGGAGCTGTTTTTT.

This clonotype was counted ten times or more. A much larger clone differs from this one at a single base, so this may be a read error. Given the absence of the conserved phenylalanine or tryptophan at the CDR3 end, a read error is likely. The V gene is TRBV12-3 or TRBV12-4, the J gene TRBJ2-2, with D possibly matching TRBD1 (6 bases). There are 14 residues in the CDR3. Trimming took off 6 bases at V and 1 base at J, with 9 bases between the two ends. CDR3 DNA sequence: TGTGCCAGCAGAGAGACAGGGAACACCGGGGAGCTGTTTCTT. Residues: CASRETGNTGELFL.

This clonotype was observed many times. The chain carries TRBV20-1 and TRBJ1-1, with 12 nucleotides matching TRBD1. Germline CDR1 and CDR2: DFQATT and SNEGSKA (reference sequence). This CDR3 region has 15 residues. After removal of 6 bases from V and 3 bases from J, the junction contained 8 bases not matched to a gene. The CDR3 sequence: CSAEGTGGADTEAFF. The CDR3 nucleotides read TGCAGTGCGGAGGGGACAGGGGGCGCAGACACTGAAGCTTTCTTT.

This clonotype was counted many times. The chain is built from TRBV5-1 and TRBJ1-1, with D possibly matching TRBD1 (6 bases). The germline V and J ends were trimmed by 4 bases and 1 base, with 17 bases remaining between them. This CDR3 is 16 amino acids long. Per the germline V gene, CDR1 is SGHRS and CDR2 is YFSETQ. CDR3 sequence reads: CASSLYGGASNTEAFF. In DNA, the CDR3 is TGCGCCAGCAGCCTCTACGGGGGGGCTTCGAACACTGAAGCTTTCTTT.

This clonotype was observed many times. V gene TRBV6-5 combines with J gene TRBJ2-7; either TRBD1 or TRBD2 may supply D (5 bases each). Trimming pared 2 bases from V and 5 bases from J, leaving 19 bases between. CDR1 is MNHEY and CDR2 is SVGAGI in the germline V gene. This CDR3 comprises 16 residues. This CDR3 is CASSYRAGTASDEQYF. As DNA, the CDR3 is TGTGCCAGCAGTTACCGAGCCGGGACGGCATCCGACGAGCAGTACTTC.

The V and J genes are TRBV12-3 or TRBV12-4 and TRBJ2-5, with 14 bases fitting TRBD2. This CDR3 contains 17 residues. V lost 4 bases, J lost 3 bases, and 7 bases stayed unmatched. CDR3 protein: CASSSPWTSGGKETQYF. The CDR3 nucleotides read TGTGCCAGCAGTTCCCCATGGACTAGCGGGGGGAAAGAGACCCAGTACTTC.

This clonotype was counted at least ten times. The gene calls are TRBV12-3 or TRBV12-4 and TRBJ1-1; perhaps TRBD1 as D (5 bases). Trimming took off 5 bases at V and 5 bases at J, with 24 bases between the two ends. CDR3 length: 17 amino acids. CDR3 sequence reads: CASSGLGTQNRRTEAFF. The CDR3 DNA sequence: TGTGCCAGCAGTGGCCTGGGGACCCAAAACCGGAGGACTGAAGCTTTCTTT.

This clonotype was seen repeatedly, ten times or more. J is TRBJ2-7 and V is TRBV14; D is uncertain. V was pared by 0 bases and J by 3 bases, with 9 bases between. Germline V gene data show CDR1 as SGHDN and CDR2 as FVKESK. The CDR3 consists of 14 residues. Here the CDR3 reads CASSQEGPHYEQYF. CDR3 DNA sequence: TGTGCCAGCAGCCAAGAAGGACCCCACTACGAGCAGTACTTC. Combining the CDR3 with reference TRBV14 and TRBJ2-7 gives the whole variable domain EAGVTQFPSHSVIEKGQTVTLRCDPISGHDNLYWYRRVMGKEIKFLLHFVKESKQDESGMPNNRFLAERTGGTYSTLKVQPAELEDSGVYFCASSQEGPHYEQYFGPGTRLTVT.

This clonotype was picked up many times. The chain couples TRBV19 to TRBJ2-2; D uncertain. The CDR3 has 13 residues. Germline assignment: CDR1 LNHDA and CDR2 SQIVND (reference sequence). V lost 4 bases and J 5 bases, leaving 8 bases between the germline ends. The CDR3 reads CASSTPGTGELFF. The DNA for the CDR3 is TGTGCCAGTAGTACCCCCGGGACCGGGGAGCTGTTTTTT.

This chain joins TRBV30 and TRBJ2-5; no clear D. The germline CDR1 and CDR2 sequences are GTSNPN and SVGIG (reference sequence). CDR3 length: 15 amino acids. With 2 bases removed from V and 1 base from J, the gap between germline ends came to 14 bases. In nucleotides, the CDR3 is TGTGCCTGGAGTAACAACCTAGGCACCCAAGAGACCCAGTACTTC. Translated: CAWSNNLGTQETQYF.